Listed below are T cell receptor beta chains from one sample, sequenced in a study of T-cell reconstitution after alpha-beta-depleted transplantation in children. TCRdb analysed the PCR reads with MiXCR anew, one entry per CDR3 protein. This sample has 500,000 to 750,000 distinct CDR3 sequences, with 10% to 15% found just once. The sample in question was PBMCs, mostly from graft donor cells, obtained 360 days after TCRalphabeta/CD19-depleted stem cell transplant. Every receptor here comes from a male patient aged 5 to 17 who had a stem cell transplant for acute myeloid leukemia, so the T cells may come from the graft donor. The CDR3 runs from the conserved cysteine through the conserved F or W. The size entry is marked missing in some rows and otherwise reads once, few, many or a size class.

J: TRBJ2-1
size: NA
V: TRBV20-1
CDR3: CSARAPLGGYNEQFF

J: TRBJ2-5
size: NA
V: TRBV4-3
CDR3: CASSLNPGRETQYF

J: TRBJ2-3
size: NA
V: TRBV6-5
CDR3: CASSYSGGAEVVTQYF

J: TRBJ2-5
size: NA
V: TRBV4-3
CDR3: CASSQDSGPAETQYF

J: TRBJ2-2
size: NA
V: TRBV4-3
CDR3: CASSQEGISGTGRTGELFF

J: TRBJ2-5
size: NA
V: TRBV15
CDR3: CATSRDTGETQYF

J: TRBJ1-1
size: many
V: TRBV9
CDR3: CASSARQGLNTEAFF

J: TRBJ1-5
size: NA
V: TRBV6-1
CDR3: CASMGGESNQPQHF

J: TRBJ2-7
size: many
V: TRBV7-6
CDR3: CASSLGTSGRAEQYF

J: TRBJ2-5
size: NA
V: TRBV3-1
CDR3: CASSRDKENLETQYF